These T cell receptor beta chains were read from a single sample in a study of blood T cell repertoires in COVID-19. Clones were read by immunoSEQ multiplex PCR, and TCRdb kept only the in-frame ones, dropping some. The table lists 150,000 or so clones, roughly 84% of them singletons. Sequenced input: peripheral blood. The receptor set was obtained from an older woman with acute or convalescent COVID-19. CDR3s include the opening cysteine and the closing phenylalanine or tryptophan. Fields, in order: J gene, V gene, CDR3 protein.

J: TRBJ1-5; V: TRBV19; CDR3: CASSLGQTYSNQPQHF
J: TRBJ2-1; V: TRBV28; CDR3: CASRMEGAIEQFF
J: TRBJ2-2; V: TRBV7-9; CDR3: CASSLTVRTRVDTGELFF
J: TRBJ2-1; V: TRBV30; CDR3: CAWSSQQPPRQGRNEQFF
J: TRBJ1-4; V: TRBV3-1/TRBV3-2; CDR3: CASSQPRTGGDEKLFF
J: TRBJ1-2; V: TRBV30; CDR3: CAWRGQGPYGYTF
J: TRBJ1-3; V: TRBV6-5; CDR3: CASSVAQGVGNTIYF
J: TRBJ1-1; V: TRBV25-1; CDR3: CASSEYGGDTEAFF
J: TRBJ1-3; V: TRBV7-9; CDR3: CASSRTGGSGNTIYF
J: TRBJ2-2; V: TRBV9; CDR3: CASSAGLYTGELFF
J: TRBJ2-2; V: TRBV28; CDR3: CASSPLYTGELFF
J: TRBJ1-3; V: TRBV30; CDR3: CAWMAGSGNTIYF
J: TRBJ1-4; V: TRBV9; CDR3: CASSGNRVSGEKLFF
J: TRBJ2-3; V: TRBV19; CDR3: CASSRRGAGNTDTQYF
J: TRBJ2-5; V: TRBV2; CDR3: CASSGASAETQYF
J: TRBJ2-3; V: TRBV9; CDR3: CASSVGGEDTQYF
J: TRBJ2-1; V: TRBV28; CDR3: CASSLELPVDEQFF
J: TRBJ2-7; V: TRBV2; CDR3: CASRVTAGVSPEQYF
J: TRBJ1-2; V: TRBV6-5; CDR3: CASSYSPTGNYGYTF
J: TRBJ2-5; V: TRBV28; CDR3: CASRPSGLYQETQYF
J: TRBJ2-3; V: TRBV25-1; CDR3: CATVSGRIADTQYF
J: TRBJ2-2; V: TRBV7-9; CDR3: CASSTSLIRAGELFF
J: TRBJ2-5; V: TRBV29-1; CDR3: CSGGSAAAQYF
J: TRBJ2-1; V: TRBV7-6; CDR3: CASSQRGGEGNEQFF
J: TRBJ2-7; V: TRBV13; CDR3: CASSFRRESHDEQYF
J: TRBJ2-2; V: TRBV19; CDR3: CASRPARGRNTGELFF
J: TRBJ1-2; V: TRBV7-3; CDR3: CASSFGSGGAKDGYTF
J: TRBJ2-2; V: TRBV10-3; CDR3: CAISEGRAYSAGELFF
J: TRBJ1-4; V: TRBV27; CDR3: CATAAGVKKEKLFF
J: TRBJ2-7; V: TRBV11-2; CDR3: CASSPGGTGLYEQYF
J: TRBJ1-2; V: TRBV12-3/TRBV12-4; CDR3: CASNRQNVGYTF
J: TRBJ2-1; V: TRBV7-8; CDR3: CASSAPYRGANEQFF
J: TRBJ2-7; V: TRBV21-1; CDR3: CASSKVSGRSSYEQYF
J: TRBJ2-2; V: TRBV29-1; CDR3: CSVGYFGGTGELFF
J: TRBJ2-2; V: TRBV4-1; CDR3: CASSQVTSGSTGELFF
J: TRBJ1-2; V: TRBV6-4; CDR3: CASRAAAIGGYTF
J: TRBJ1-2; V: TRBV18; CDR3: CASSQGQGNYGYTF
J: TRBJ2-5; V: TRBV5-1; CDR3: CASSAGTAGTWLQTQYF
J: TRBJ2-7; V: TRBV5-4; CDR3: CASSSTGTGVNEQYF
J: TRBJ1-1; V: TRBV11-3; CDR3: CASTLDWVSTEAFF
J: TRBJ2-3; V: TRBV5-1; CDR3: CASSLAGRGDTDTQYF
J: TRBJ1-3; V: TRBV7-9; CDR3: CASSLASRSTGNTIYF
J: TRBJ1-1; V: TRBV9; CDR3: CASSVDRAQQSEAFF
J: TRBJ1-2; V: TRBV10-3; CDR3: CAISESGQGAHGYTF
J: TRBJ2-7; V: TRBV6-5; CDR3: CASSQRRLAYEQYF
J: TRBJ2-5; V: TRBV6-6; CDR3: CASSSDWRVETQYF
J: TRBJ1-5; V: TRBV28; CDR3: CASKITDNQPQHF
J: TRBJ2-3; V: TRBV12-3/TRBV12-4; CDR3: CASSFSGTDTQYF
J: TRBJ1-3; V: TRBV7-2; CDR3: CASNPGQGILPGNTIYF
J: TRBJ2-1; V: TRBV7-2; CDR3: CASSFGDRVGNEQFF
J: TRBJ2-2; V: TRBV3-1/TRBV3-2; CDR3: CASSPPRTNTGELFF
J: TRBJ1-5; V: TRBV19; CDR3: CASSIVRGDRFHYQPQHF
J: TRBJ2-3; V: TRBV4-3; CDR3: CASSQDVSGGFADTQYF
J: TRBJ1-1; V: TRBV6-5; CDR3: CASSYSRGTEAFF